The sequence of this T cell receptor beta chain was determined in a study of T cell responses to AZD1222 COVID-19 vaccine. This clone was observed once. Data came from immunoSEQ multiplex PCR; TCRdb stores just in-frame clones and leaves some out. Here the sample spans about 110,000 clones, around 90% being singletons. This CDR3 has 15 residues. Trimming pared 4 bases from V and 4 bases from J, leaving 15 bases between. From germline, CDR1 is SGHDT and CDR2 YYEEEE. V gene TRBV5-6 combines with J gene TRBJ1-5; D perhaps matches TRBD1 (5 bases). The receptor's source is an adult in good health. Sequences were derived from peripheral blood, sampled on day 0 of AZD1222 vaccination. The CDR3 sequence is CASSILQGINQPQHF. CDR3 nucleotide sequence: TGTGCCAGCAGCATCCTGCAGGGAATAAATCAGCCCCAGCATTTT.